What follows are 18 T cell receptor beta chains derived from one specimen sequenced in a study of cytomegalovirus exposure and HLA in healthy donors (dated 2017 in TCRdb). Library prep was done by the immunoSEQ multiplex PCR assay. For the multiplex PCR, a mixture combining 60 forward primers for TCR Vbeta segments and 13 reverse primers for TCR Jbeta segments was used. The source is immuneACCESS, and TCRdb retained only in-frame sequences with V and J called. Part of the clones is not carried over; for the studies checked, unresolved V genes explain less than half of this, and the remainder is unexplained. Recorded for this sample are approximately 120,000 clones; 76% of them occurred a single time. The leading ten clones occupy 7% to 9% of the sample. Sample: PBMCs. The receptors derive from a woman in her fifties or sixties in good health and CMV-seropositive.

This sequence joins TRBV5-1 and TRBJ2-3; the match to TRBD2 covers 7 bases. V shed 7 bases, J shed 5 bases, and the junction held 7 bases outside the gene matches. This CDR3 contains 13 residues. In germline, CDR1 is SGHRS, CDR2 YFSETQ. CDR3 DNA sequence: TGCGCCAGCGCTCCTGGCGGGAGAGATACGCAGTATTTT. Its protein is CASAPGGRDTQYF.

The rearrangement uses TRBV14 and TRBJ2-2; TRBD2 agrees at 11 bases. V trimming: 3 bases; J trimming: 5 bases; junction bases outside the gene matches: 8. Germline CDR1 is SGHDN and CDR2 is FVKESK. The CDR3 has 17 amino acids. CDR3 coding DNA: TGTGCCAGCAGCCACCTGCCCGGGACTAGCGGAACCGGGGAGCTGTTTTTT. This encodes CASSHLPGTSGTGELFF.

This clone showed up just a few times. J is TRBJ2-3 and V is TRBV5-6; D unresolved. Germline V gene lookup returns CDR1 SGHDT and CDR2 YYEEEE. The V gene lost 4 bases and the J gene lost 4 bases, with 13 bases spanning the gap. The CDR3 sequence is 14 residues long. The CDR3 nucleotides read TGTGCCAGCAGCCTCTGGTATGCGGCAGATACGCAGTATTTT. Amino acid sequence: CASSLWYAADTQYF. Full variable domain (remainder filled in from reference TRBV5-6 and TRBJ2-3): DAGVTQSPTHLIKTRGQQVTLRCSPKSGHDTVSWYQQALGQGPQFIFQYYEEEERQRGNFPDRFSGHQFPNYSSELNVNALLLGDSALYLCASSLWYAADTQYFGPGTRLTVL.

The chain recombines TRBV19 with TRBJ1-5; tentatively, D is TRBD1 (6 bases). CDR1 and CDR2 from the germline V gene are LNHDA and SQIVND (reference sequence). V dropped 10 bases and J dropped 3 bases, with 10 bases sitting between them. The CDR3 is 12 amino acids. CDR3 protein: CATDRHNQPQHF. As DNA, the CDR3 is TGTGCCACCGACAGGCACAATCAGCCCCAGCATTTT.

This chain joins TRBV29-1 and TRBJ1-1; 9 bases map to TRBD1. The CDR3 has 12 residues. Trimming cost V 6 bases and J 5 bases; bases outside gene matches: 4. Germline lookup yields CDR1 SQVTM and CDR2 ANQGSEA. The CDR3 spells CSVYRGLTEAFF. The CDR3 nucleotides read TGCAGCGTCTACAGGGGGCTGACTGAAGCTTTCTTT.

This clone was observed a few times. The V call is TRBV7-2, the J call TRBJ2-7; D is perhaps TRBD2 (5 bases). Germline V lookup: CDR1 SGHTA, CDR2 FQGNSA. Trimming cost V 3 bases and J 3 bases, with 9 bases left between them. The CDR3 sequence is 13 residues long. In nucleotides, the CDR3 is TGTGCCAGCAGCTTTTTTCGGGACTACGAGCAGTACTTC. Translated: CASSFFRDYEQYF.

The rearrangement uses TRBV11-2 and TRBJ2-2; 7 positions match TRBD1. The J segment lost 3 bases and the V segment lost 1 base, leaving 14 bases of the junction unmatched. Germline values: CDR1 SGHAT, CDR2 FQNNGV. The CDR3 is made up of 19 amino acids. The CDR3 region has the DNA TGTGCCAGCAGCTTAGCTTGGACAGGTGGTGATGGGGACACCGGGGAGCTGTTTTTT. It codes for CASSLAWTGGDGDTGELFF.

V gene TRBV27 combines with J gene TRBJ2-7; 7 nucleotides match TRBD1. Germline V gene lookup returns CDR1 MNHEY and CDR2 SMNVEV (reference sequence). This CDR3 is built from 14 residues. J lost 4 bases, V lost 5 bases, and 8 bases had no gene match. In DNA form, the CDR3 reads TGTGCCAGCAGTGCCGGGACAGAGATTTACGAGCAGTACTTC. Translating it yields CASSAGTEIYEQYF.

V gene TRBV10-2 combines with J gene TRBJ2-5; 7 bases align to TRBD2. Germline loops: CDR1 WSHSY, CDR2 SAAADI. The CDR3 runs to 16 residues. V gave up 2 bases and J gave up 4 bases; unmatched junction bases: 10. The CDR3 DNA reads TGCGCCAGCAGTGAGCCGGGGAGGGGAGGCGGAGAGACCCAGTACTTC. Translation gives CASSEPGRGGGETQYF.

The chain links TRBV19 to TRBJ1-2; 7 bases are a match to TRBD1. Germline trimming cut 4 bases from V and 8 bases from J; bases unmatched to any gene: 10. The length of the CDR3 is 14 residues. Germline assignment: CDR1 LNHDA and CDR2 SQIVND (reference sequence). The CDR3 region has the DNA TGTGCCAGTAGTACCCGGGACAGCACAGGAGGCTACACCTTC. This gives the protein CASSTRDSTGGYTF.

The chain joins TRBV15 to TRBJ1-4; TRBD1 is a possible D gene (6 bases). Trimming pared 8 bases from V and 7 bases from J, leaving 17 bases between. Germline loops: CDR1 LNHNV, CDR2 YYDKDF (reference sequence). This CDR3 spans 14 amino acids. CDR3 DNA sequence: TGTGCCACCCGCCGGGGGGCACTCATTGAAAAACTGTTTTTT. Amino acids: CATRRGALIEKLFF.

The chain joins TRBV5-6 to TRBJ1-2; 9 bases align to TRBD1. V dropped 4 bases and J dropped 4; count of bases not matched to a gene: 2. Germline CDR1 SGHDT, CDR2 YYEEEE. The CDR3 is 13 amino acids. CDR3 loop: CASSPQGAYGYTF. The CDR3, as DNA: TGTGCCAGCAGCCCACAGGGGGCCTATGGCTACACCTTC.

This chain uses TRBV2 with TRBJ2-7, with D unclear. This CDR3 is built from 13 residues. Trimming pared 0 bases from V and 5 bases from J, leaving 8 bases between. Germline V gene sequence: CDR1 SNHLY, CDR2 FYNNEI. In DNA, the CDR3 is TGTGCCAGCAGTGAAGCGCTCGGAGACGAGCAGTACTTC. It codes for CASSEALGDEQYF.

The genes are TRBV10-3 and TRBJ1-6; TRBD1 aligns across 9 bases. The CDR3 spans 13 residues. V lost 6 bases to trimming and J lost 10 bases; unmatched junction nucleotides: 4. Germline V gives CDR1 ENHRY, CDR2 SYGVKD. The DNA of the CDR3 is TGTGCCATCAGCCGGGACAGGGCCTCACCCCTCCACTTT. It is translated as CAISRDRASPLHF.

This chain uses TRBV4-1 with TRBJ1-5; a weak D match, TRBD1 (6 bases). The CDR3 extends over 15 amino acids. Per germline, CDR1 MGHRA and CDR2 YSYEKL. Trimming left V 4 bases short and J 6 bases short, with 16 bases between. This CDR3 is CASSLSRTEGQPQHF. The CDR3 DNA sequence: TGCGCCAGCAGCCTATCGAGGACAGAGGGTCAGCCCCAGCATTTT.

V usage is TRBV5-6 and J usage is TRBJ1-2; 8 nucleotides align to TRBD1. Trimming cost V 5 bases and J 8 bases; bases outside gene matches: 8. In germline, CDR1 is SGHDT, CDR2 YYEEEE. The CDR3 consists of 13 residues. CDR3 protein: CASRYDRGGGYTF. The DNA for the CDR3 is TGTGCCAGCAGGTACGACAGGGGAGGCGGCTACACCTTC. Together with reference TRBV5-6 and TRBJ1-2, the CDR3 gives the full variable domain: DAGVTQSPTHLIKTRGQQVTLRCSPKSGHDTVSWYQQALGQGPQFIFQYYEEEERQRGNFPDRFSGHQFPNYSSELNVNALLLGDSALYLCASRYDRGGGYTFGSGTRLTVV.

Here the CDR3 DNA reads TGTGCCAGCAGTTTTCAGGGGCAGGACACTGAAGCTTTCTTT. It encodes CASSFQGQDTEAFF. The chain is built from TRBV6-6 and TRBJ1-1, with D tentatively TRBD1 (6 bases). The germline V and J ends were trimmed by 4 bases and 3 bases, with 12 bases remaining between them. Per the germline V gene, CDR1 is MNHNY and CDR2 is SVGAGI (reference sequence). The CDR3 is 14 residues long.

The chain couples TRBV23-1 to TRBJ2-3; D is possibly TRBD1 (5 bases). TRBV23-1 is placed among ORFs of uncertain function. Between the trimmed V and J ends, which lost 0 bases and 0 bases, there was a span of 13 bases. CDR3 size: 17 residues. CDR3 protein: CASSQSIWAGSTDTQYF. DNA for the CDR3: TGCGCCAGCAGTCAATCTATTTGGGCAGGGAGCACAGATACGCAGTATTTT.